These 25 T cell receptor beta chains share one sample of origin, sequenced in a study of cytomegalovirus exposure and HLA in healthy donors (dated by TCRdb to about 2017). Receptor libraries were prepared by the immunoSEQ multiplex PCR assay. For the multiplex PCR, a mixture combining 60 forward primers for TCR Vbeta segments and 13 reverse primers for TCR Jbeta segments was used. The immuneACCESS repertoire file appears here via TCRdb, limited to in-frame rearrangements. These files lack a portion of the clones; in checked studies, under half of the deficit traces to unresolved V genes, and the cause of the others is not known. This sample comprises fewer than 110,000 clones, roughly 87% of them detected only once. The ten largest clonotypes hold approximately 2.4% of the sample. Sequencing was carried out using PBMCs. The receptors come from a man aged 25-40 years in good health and CMV-seropositive.

CDR3 in amino acids: CASSGQGGNQPQHF. The CDR3 nucleotides read TGTGCCAGCAGTGGGCAGGGCGGCAATCAGCCCCAGCATTTT. V usage is TRBV2 and J usage is TRBJ1-5; possible D gene TRBD1, 5 bases. Germline V gene sequence: CDR1 SNHLY, CDR2 FYNNEI. The CDR3 loop spans 14 amino acids. V dropped 4 bases and J dropped 2 bases, with 9 bases sitting between them. The full variable domain, with the rest looked up from reference TRBV2 and TRBJ1-5, is EPEVTQTPSHQVTQMGQEVILRCVPISNHLYFYWYRQILGQKVEFLVSFYNNEISEKSEIFDDQFSVERPDGSNFTLKIRSTKLEDSAMYFCASSGQGGNQPQHFGDGTRLSIL.

This clone was found once. The chain is built from TRBV27 and TRBJ1-1, with 7 bases fitting TRBD1. This CDR3 comprises 16 residues. CDR1 and CDR2 from the germline V gene are MNHEY and SMNVEV (reference sequence). J gave up 3 bases and V 8 bases, and 15 bases lay outside the gene matches. DNA for the CDR3: TGTGCCAGCCGCTCTCGGGGACAGAGGCGGGACACTGAAGCTTTCTTT. It encodes CASRSRGQRRDTEAFF.

CDR3 sequence (DNA): TGTGCCAGCAGCAGGACGGGACAGAAGAACACTGAAGCTTTCTTT. This codes for CASSRTGQKNTEAFF. The chain has TRBV5-4 and TRBJ1-1, with 7 nucleotides matching TRBD1. The CDR3 loop spans 15 amino acids. The germline CDR1 and CDR2 sequences are SGHNT and YYREEE (reference sequence). The J segment lost 1 base and the V segment lost 4 bases, leaving 7 bases of the junction unmatched.

The gene calls are TRBV5-1 and TRBJ2-2; TRBD2 is a possible D gene (5 bases). V shed 2 bases and J shed 1 base, with 12 bases lying between them. There are 16 residues in the CDR3. CDR1 SGHRS and CDR2 YFSETQ come from the germline V gene. The CDR3 reads CASSFRRTQNTGELFF. Written as DNA, the CDR3 is TGCGCCAGCAGCTTCCGACGGACTCAGAACACCGGGGAGCTGTTTTTT.

The chain has TRBV5-1 and TRBJ2-7; tentatively, D is TRBD1 (5 bases). Trimming left V 0 bases short and J 2 bases short, with 9 bases between. Germline CDR1 reads SGHRS; CDR2 reads YFSETQ. The CDR3 runs 14 residues. The CDR3 coding sequence is TGCGCCAGCAGCTTGGCACAGGTGACCTACGAGCAGTACTTC. Amino acid sequence: CASSLAQVTYEQYF.

As DNA, the CDR3 is TGTGCCAGCAGCCCTCGGACATTGAACACTGAAGCTTTCTTT. Translating it yields CASSPRTLNTEAFF. The chain couples TRBV11-1 to TRBJ1-1, with a possible D match to TRBD1 (5 bases). Trimming cost V 5 bases and J 0 bases, with 10 bases left between them. The CDR3 consists of 14 residues. CDR1 is SGHAT, CDR2 FQDESV, per germline (reference sequence).

The chain recombines TRBV7-8 with TRBJ1-1; 8 bases match TRBD1. The junction had 9 bases not matched to a gene; V was cut back by 5 bases and J by 4 bases. Germline CDR1 reads SGHVS; CDR2 reads FQNEAQ. CDR3 size: 15 residues. The CDR3 nucleotides are TGTGCCAGCAGCCGCGGACAGGGAGGAAGCACTGAAGCTTTCTTT. Protein sequence: CASSRGQGGSTEAFF.

This clone was detected once. V gene TRBV11-1 combines with J gene TRBJ1-1; D is perhaps TRBD1 (5 bases). V was shortened by 6 bases and J by 0 bases, with 14 bases between the two germline ends. The length of the CDR3 is 15 residues. The germline V gene has CDR1 SGHAT and CDR2 FQDESV (reference sequence). The CDR3 coding sequence is TGTGCCAGCAGTTCAGGTGGGGCAGTGAACACTGAAGCTTTCTTT. Amino acids: CASSSGGAVNTEAFF.

The J gene is TRBJ2-5, the V gene TRBV7-9; TRBD2 aligns across 7 bases. Germline V CDR1 and CDR2: SEHNR, FQNEAQ (reference sequence). Germline trimming cut 4 bases from V and 3 bases from J; bases unmatched to any gene: 17. CDR3 length: 18 residues. The CDR3 spells CASSSPFRIAGLKETQYF. The CDR3 nucleotides are TGTGCCAGCAGCTCACCATTTAGGATAGCGGGTTTGAAAGAGACCCAGTACTTC.

V and J are TRBV6-1 and TRBJ1-1; perhaps TRBD1 as D (5 bases). The CDR3 is 14 amino acids. Trimming shortened V by 4 bases and J by 3 bases, and 12 bases separated the two germline ends. Germline V gene lookup returns CDR1 MNHNS and CDR2 SASEGT. The CDR3 bases are TGTGCCAGCAGTGTACTCCGGGGGGACACTGAAGCTTTCTTT. Amino acids: CASSVLRGDTEAFF.

The genes are TRBV7-7 and TRBJ2-2; D may be TRBD2 (6 bases). Germline loops: CDR1 SSHAT, CDR2 FNYEAQ (reference sequence). Trimming shortened V by 4 bases and J by 8 bases, and 8 bases separated the two germline ends. The CDR3 spans 12 residues. This CDR3 is CASSSGGGELFF. In DNA, the CDR3 is TGTGCCAGCAGCTCCGGGGGAGGGGAGCTGTTTTTT. Together with reference TRBV7-7 and TRBJ2-2, the CDR3 gives the full variable domain: GAGVSQSPRYKVTKRGQDVTLRCDPISSHATLYWYQQALGQGPEFLTYFNYEAQPDKSGLPSDRFSAERPEGSISTLTIQRTEQRDSAMYRCASSSGGGELFFGEGSRLTVL.

The V and J genes are TRBV30 and TRBJ1-5; weak D call: TRBD1 (5 bases). CDR1 GTSNPN and CDR2 SVGIG come from the germline V gene (reference sequence). The CDR3 loop spans 12 amino acids. The V end lost 8 bases, the J end lost 6 bases, and 14 bases lay between the germline ends. The CDR3 nucleotides are TGTGCCCTCACCGCCAGGGCTCAGCCCCAGCATTTT. It yields the protein CALTARAQPQHF.

This clone was seen only a few times. This chain joins TRBV10-2 and TRBJ1-1; possibly TRBD1 for D (5 bases). This CDR3 has 12 amino acids. Trimming shortened V by 7 bases and J by 1 base, and 7 bases separated the two germline ends. CDR1 WSHSY and CDR2 SAAADI come from the germline V gene. CDR3 nucleotide sequence: TGCGCCAGCACTACAGGGAACACTGAAGCTTTCTTT. The encoded protein is CASTTGNTEAFF.

This chain joins TRBV6-1 and TRBJ1-2; 9 bases line up with TRBD1. The V gene end was trimmed by 6 bases and the J gene end by 4 bases; junction bases not matched to a gene: 6. Germline values: CDR1 MNHNS, CDR2 SASEGT. The length of the CDR3 is 14 residues. Here the CDR3 DNA reads TGTGCCAGCAGCGCGGGACAGGGCGGCTATGGCTACACCTTC. It translates to CASSAGQGGYGYTF.

The chain has TRBV5-6 and TRBJ1-3; tentatively, D is TRBD1 (6 bases). Germline CDR1 is SGHDT and CDR2 is YYEEEE. Between the trimmed V and J ends, which lost 5 bases and 0 bases, there was a span of 9 bases. The CDR3 covers 14 residues. The CDR3 sequence is CASRRQVSGNTIYF. The CDR3 region has the DNA TGTGCCAGCAGACGACAGGTCTCTGGAAACACCATATATTTT.

V usage is TRBV29-1 and J usage is TRBJ1-2, with D uncertain. Trimming stripped 3 bases from V and 5 bases from J, with 7 bases between. The CDR3 length is 11 residues. Germline V gives CDR1 SQVTM, CDR2 ANQGSEA. The CDR3 nucleotides read TGCAGCGTTGATGCGGGGTATGGCTACACCTTC. Protein product: CSVDAGYGYTF.

This clone showed up just a few times. The rearrangement links TRBV7-9 to TRBJ1-2; no definite D call. The germline V gene encodes CDR1 SEHNR and CDR2 FQNEAQ (reference sequence). V dropped 6 bases and J dropped 10 bases, with 15 bases sitting between them. The CDR3 loop spans 12 amino acids. In nucleotides, the CDR3 is TGTGCCAGCAGTACCACCCGGTCCACCTACACCTTC. Its protein product is CASSTTRSTYTF.

This sequence joins TRBV7-2 and TRBJ1-4; 9 nucleotides agree with TRBD1. CDR1 is SGHTA and CDR2 is FQGNSA in the germline V gene. The ends lost 1 base at V and 7 bases at J; junction bases unmatched: 4. The CDR3 is 15 residues long. The CDR3 reads CASSLGQGVGEKLFF. The CDR3 DNA is TGTGCCAGCAGCTTAGGACAGGGGGTCGGTGAAAAACTGTTTTTT. Filled out from reference TRBV7-2 and TRBJ1-4, the complete variable domain reads GAGVSQSPSNKVTEKGKDVELRCDPISGHTALYWYRQSLGQGLEFLIYFQGNSAPDKSGLPSDRFSAERTGGSVSTLTIQRTQQEDSAVYLCASSLGQGVGEKLFFGSGTQLSVL.

V gene TRBV27 combines with J gene TRBJ1-2; TRBD1 might be the D (6 bases). V dropped 4 bases and J dropped 10 bases, with 16 bases sitting between them. Per germline, CDR1 MNHEY and CDR2 SMNVEV (reference sequence). The CDR3 runs to 13 residues. DNA of the CDR3: TGTGCCAGCAGTTCGGTTGGGACACAACACTACACCTTC. It encodes CASSSVGTQHYTF.

The V and J genes are TRBV7-8 and TRBJ1-2, with D maybe TRBD1 (5 bases). Germline-derived CDR1 and CDR2 are SGHVS and FQNEAQ. The CDR3 sequence is 11 residues long. Trimming removed 5 bases at V and 7 bases at J, with 8 bases between. The CDR3 coding sequence is TGTGCCAGCAGCGCGGGGACTGGCTACACCTTC. The encoded protein is CASSAGTGYTF.

The rearrangement joins TRBV10-1 to TRBJ2-1; TRBD1 matches 9 bases. Germline V gene lookup returns CDR1 WNHNN and CDR2 SYGVQD (reference sequence). The CDR3 is made up of 13 amino acids. Trimming took 5 bases from V and 8 from J; bases not matched to a gene: 4. The CDR3 coding sequence is TGCGCCAGCAGTCGGGACAGGGCCTATGAGCAGTTCTTC. This encodes CASSRDRAYEQFF.

This clone appeared a few times. The genes are TRBV27 and TRBJ2-5, with 7 bases fitting TRBD2. TRBJ2-7 matches the DNA end more closely, so the J call is doubtful. The CDR3 has 16 amino acids. The germline V gene has CDR1 MNHEY and CDR2 SMNVEV (reference sequence). The CDR3 nucleotides read TGTGCCAGCAGTTTATTTGCAGGGAGCGGGGCCTACGAGCAGTACTTC. It is translated as CASSLFAGSGAYEQYF.

The chain recombines TRBV5-4 with TRBJ1-2; 9 bases are shared with TRBD1. The J segment lost 8 bases and the V segment lost 4 bases, leaving 6 bases of the junction unmatched. CDR1 SGHNT and CDR2 YYREEE come from the germline V gene (reference sequence). The CDR3 consists of 13 residues. CDR3 amino acids: CASSVQGAKGYTF. The CDR3 DNA is TGTGCCAGCAGCGTACAGGGGGCAAAGGGCTACACCTTC.

The chain carries TRBV13 and TRBJ1-1; a possible D gene is TRBD1 (5 bases). The CDR3 runs 14 residues. Deletions cut 0 bases from V and 7 bases from J, with 12 bases between. CDR1 is PRHDT and CDR2 is FYEKMQ in the germline V gene (reference sequence). The DNA for the CDR3 is TGTGCCAGCAGCTTAGGCAGGGTCGTTGGTGAAGCTTTCTTT. It is translated as CASSLGRVVGEAFF.

CDR3 region: CAITSTGNTEAFF. CDR3 sequence (DNA): TGTGCCATCACTTCGACAGGGAACACTGAAGCTTTCTTT. The V gene is TRBV10-3, the J gene TRBJ1-1, with D perhaps TRBD1 (6 bases). Germline loops: CDR1 ENHRY, CDR2 SYGVKD. Trimming removed 7 bases at V and 1 base at J, with 10 bases between. The CDR3 totals 13 residues.